The present T cell receptor (beta chain) was sequenced within a study of shared clonotypes between healthy human individuals (dated by TCRdb to the early 2020s). For context, the study as a whole: The cohort comprised a couple of women and a few men aged 18 to 49 years. For each donor, three plates each were used for CD4 naive and CD4 memory, two plates were used for CD8 naive, and one plate was used for CD8 memory. The study deeply sequenced blood TCR repertoires of roughly five healthy adults to estimate repertoire size and the extent of clonotype sharing between individuals. Libraries were prepared and TCR repertoires were sequenced by different laboratories using diverse techniques, in order to increase sequencing depth and limit assay-specific biases. Per donor, leukapheresis produced somewhere between about 0.9 and 9 billion PBMCs.

This clone was detected a few times. It has no known antigen specificity. No base-level quality is on record; no much larger clone is a single base apart. The CDR3 measures 13 amino acids from cysteine to phenylalanine. Only the CDR3 DNA is retained, 39 bases long and in frame from the first base. V and J are truncated by 2 bases and 0 bases respectively, leaving an intervening sequence of 5 bases. CDR1 GTSNPN and CDR2 SVGIG are derived from the germline V gene (reference sequence). Using the deep immunoSEQ assay, multiplex PCR amplified TCR CDR3 regions from genomic DNA. Extracted genomic DNA from each cell subset was spread evenly across all wells of several immunoSEQ 96-well plates, with each plate serving as a replicate. For sorted subsets, 200 to 250 ng of genomic DNA, equivalent to around 29,000 T cell genomes, went into each replicate PCR. Purified libraries were measured with a Qubit 3.0 fluorometer, size-checked on a Bioanalyzer 2100, and measured again with the KAPA Library Quantification kit. A separate single-read 150-cycle Illumina NextSeq 550 flow cell was used to sequence each immunoSEQ 96-well plate. From the authors' description of their analysis: Because only junctional sequences without quality scores were contained in the immunoSEQ output, filtering matching that applied to full-length reads could not be performed. To assign V/J genes and CDR3, sequences were annotated against IMGT germline references using PyIR, a Python wrapper for IgBLAST v1.9. Reads with weak V/J assignments (E-value above 1e-6), missing CDR3, stop codons, out-of-frame junctions, or ambiguous translated residues were removed. A V3J clonotype was defined by an identical inferred V gene, J gene, and CDR3 amino acid sequence. The percentage overlap between two repertoires was calculated by dividing the number of shared unique clonotypes by the size of the smaller repertoire. Repertoire richness was assessed with RTK rarefaction, the Chao1 estimator, and Recon v2.1 estimates of unobserved clonotypes. For all TCRbeta clonotypes obtained by the gDNA method from several donors, generation probabilities were computed with OLGA. Entries here come from immuneACCESS through TCRdb and include only in-frame sequences with V and J called. Some clones fail to appear in such tables; in the studies checked, an unresolved V gene covers under half of the shortfall, and the cause of the remainder is unknown. V and J calls plus clone size are reproduced from that table; the DNA served to infer D and trimming. The sample table shows fewer than 1.6 million clones, and 97% to 99% are seen once. The top ten constitute 0.36% of the sample.

Here is what the overall study found, with its caveats: Clonotypes shared by all four sorted-subset donors showed higher generation probabilities than non-shared clonotypes. Because the study included a small number of donors, the genetic and exposure-history diversity represented was limited. Even with the large sequencing depth, rarefaction of the sorted-subset datasets indicated that sequencing was incomplete. When a handful of donors were compared, the shared fraction of clonotypes was around 5.1% for naive CD4, about 4% for naive CD8, more than 2% for memory CD4, and 0.4% for memory CD8. Naive subsets generally had larger estimated clonotype richness than memory subsets. Sampling was limited to blood, and TCR repertoires in tissue likely differ from TCR repertoires in blood. Pairwise subsampling led to the expectation that sequencing depth would affect the degree of clonotype sharing among donors.

The donors were healthy, HIV-negative adults who had no recently reported acute infections or vaccinations. All donors were Caucasian adults living in Nashville, Tennessee, USA. CD4+ T cells were enriched by magnetic negative selection, after which naive cells were positively selected on CD45RA and the negative fraction was taken as the memory subset. Blood was obtained by leukapheresis, after which PBMCs were separated by Ficoll-Histopaque density gradient centrifugation and cryopreserved in liquid nitrogen vapor phase. Purity and quantity of every magnetically sorted T cell population were checked by analytical flow cytometry. From each sorted fraction, genomic DNA was isolated and quantified by UV absorbance on a Nanodrop 2000c.

Sequenced material: naive CD4+ T cells sorted from blood. Per the publication, the cell subset or site label means: CD45RA+ positively selected. The receptor chain draws on TRBV30 and TRBJ2-1, with a weak D call of TRBD1 (5 bases match). The source is a man aged 25 to 45 in good health. The nucleotide sequence reads TGTGCCTGGAGTAGGGGCTCCTACAATGAGCAGTTCTTC. It translates as CAWSRGSYNEQFF. The full variable domain, completed from the reference TRBV30 and TRBJ2-1 proteins outside the CDR3, reads SQTIHQWPATLVQPVGSPLSLECTVEGTSNPNLYWYRQAAGRGLQLLFYSVGIGQISSEVPQNLSASRPQDRQFILSSKKLLLSDSGFYLCAWSRGSYNEQFFGPGTRLTVL.